This section outlines one T cell receptor beta chain sequence together with its context. This record belongs to a study of blood T cell repertoires in COVID-19. On the study more broadly: Sample material is recorded as cDNA or gDNA derived from T cells, B-cell-depleted T cells, or PBMCs.

The CDR3 runs to 17 residues. The ends were cut back, 3 bases at V and 0 bases at J, with 12 bases in the middle. Germline V lookup: CDR1 SGHTA, CDR2 FQGNSA. Those enrolled in Seattle joined during active infection and were followed longitudinally afterward. Some clones are missing from TCRdb's copy, which holds only in-frame ones; the method was immunoSEQ multiplex PCR. This table has 150,000 to 200,000 clones, 81% appearing once. This clonotype was sampled from an elderly woman with COVID-19, enrolled during active disease. The V gene is TRBV7-2, the J gene TRBJ2-6; weak D call: TRBD1 (5 bases). Sequencing was done on a sample of peripheral blood. The chain's CDR3 is CASSFTGTTSGANVLTF. CDR3 sequence (DNA): TGTGCCAGCAGCTTCACAGGAACCACCTCTGGGGCCAACGTCCTGACTTTC.